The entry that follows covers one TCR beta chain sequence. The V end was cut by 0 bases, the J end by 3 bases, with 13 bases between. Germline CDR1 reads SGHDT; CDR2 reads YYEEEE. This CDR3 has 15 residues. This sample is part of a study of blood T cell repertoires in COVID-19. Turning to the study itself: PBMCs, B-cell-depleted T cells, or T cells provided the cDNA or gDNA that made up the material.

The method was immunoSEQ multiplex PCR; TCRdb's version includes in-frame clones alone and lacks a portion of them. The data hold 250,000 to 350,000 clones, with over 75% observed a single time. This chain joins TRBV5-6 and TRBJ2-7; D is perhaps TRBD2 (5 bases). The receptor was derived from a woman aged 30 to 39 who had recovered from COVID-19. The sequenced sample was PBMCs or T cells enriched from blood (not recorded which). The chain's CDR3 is CASSLGVLAGYEQYF. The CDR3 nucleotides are TGTGCCAGCAGCTTGGGTGTACTTGCGGGCTACGAGCAGTACTTC.